This entry lists 6 T cell receptor beta chains sequenced from one sample in a study of CD8+ T cells in alopecia areata. The sequencing template was cDNA reverse transcribed from extracted RNA. Clones were read by immunoSEQ multiplex PCR, and TCRdb kept only the in-frame ones, dropping some. The sample shows over 85,000 clones, around 44% of them seen only once. The specimen sequenced was CD4+ T cells sorted from blood. The receptors were sampled from a human donor with alopecia areata.

The chain carries TRBV29-1 and TRBJ2-3, with 10 bases fitting TRBD1. The CDR3 has 14 residues. Germline V gives CDR1 SQVTM, CDR2 ANQGSEA. V lost 6 bases and J lost 2; bases outside the gene matches: 5. In DNA, the CDR3 is TGCAGCGTAGTCGACAGGGGGCTCACAGATACGCAGTATTTT. Its translation: CSVVDRGLTDTQYF.

This clone was detected a few times. The chain carries TRBV29-1 and TRBJ2-7, with no clear D. The CDR3 extends over 12 amino acids. The V end lost 5 bases, the J end lost 0 bases, and 8 bases lay between the germline ends. Germline CDR1 reads SQVTM; CDR2 reads ANQGSEA. The CDR3 DNA reads as TGCAGCGTTTCTCCACGCTCCTACGAGCAGTACTTC. Translated, it gives CSVSPRSYEQYF.

This clone was recorded only once. The chain is built from TRBV29-1 and TRBJ1-2; TRBD1 matches at 7 bases. CDR1 SQVTM and CDR2 ANQGSEA come from the germline V gene. After removal of 1 base from V and 2 bases from J, the junction contained 4 bases not matched to a gene. CDR3 length equals 14 residues. The CDR3, as DNA: TGCAGCGTTGAAGGTCTGACAGGGAACTATGGCTACACCTTC. Amino acids: CSVEGLTGNYGYTF.

In its sample, this clone was seen a few times. V and J are TRBV10-3 and TRBJ2-1, with 10 bases lining up with TRBD1. Germline values: CDR1 ENHRY, CDR2 SYGVKD. The junction had 12 bases not matched to a gene; V was cut back by 10 bases and J by 9 bases. The CDR3 is made up of 14 amino acids. DNA for the CDR3: TGTGCCACCATTGCCGGGACAGGGGTTAGTGAGCAGTTCTTC. Amino acid sequence: CATIAGTGVSEQFF.

This clone was counted only a few times. The gene calls are TRBV29-1 and TRBJ2-5, with D tentatively TRBD1 (6 bases). The CDR3 is 15 amino acids. Deletions cut 4 bases from V and 3 bases from J, with 18 bases between. The germline gives CDR1 SQVTM, CDR2 ANQGSEA. The CDR3 bases are TGCAGCGTTGGGGTAACAGGGTCATGGAAAGAGACCCAGTACTTC. This gives the protein CSVGVTGSWKETQYF.

About this clone: The sample holds other DNA sequences that translate to the same CDR3. The chain recombines TRBV29-1 with TRBJ2-3; D is ambiguous. V lost 4 bases and J lost 3, with 5 bases in between. Germline CDR1 is SQVTM and CDR2 is ANQGSEA. This CDR3 has 11 amino acids. CDR3 bases: TGCAGCGTTGGACGGACAGATACGCAGTATTTT. This codes for CSVGRTDTQYF.